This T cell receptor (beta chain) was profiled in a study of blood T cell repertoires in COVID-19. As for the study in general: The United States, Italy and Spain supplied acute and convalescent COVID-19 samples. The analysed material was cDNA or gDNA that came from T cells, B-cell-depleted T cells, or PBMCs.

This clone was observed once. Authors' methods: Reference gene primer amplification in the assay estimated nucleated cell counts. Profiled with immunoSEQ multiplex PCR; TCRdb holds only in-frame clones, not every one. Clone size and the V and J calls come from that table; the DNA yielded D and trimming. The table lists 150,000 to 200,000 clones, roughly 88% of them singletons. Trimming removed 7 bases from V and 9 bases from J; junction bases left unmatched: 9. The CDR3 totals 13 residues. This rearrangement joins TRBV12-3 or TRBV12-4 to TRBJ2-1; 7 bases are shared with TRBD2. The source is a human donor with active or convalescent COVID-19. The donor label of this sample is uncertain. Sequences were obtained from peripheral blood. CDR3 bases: TGTGCCAGCAACCGGGGGGTGGGGCGTGAGCAGTTCTTC. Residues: CASNRGVGREQFF.